The entry below describes one T cell receptor beta chain. Spike-ins of synthetic TCR analog templates went into each PCR. Libraries were prepared by immunoSEQ multiplex PCR; TCRdb keeps only in-frame clonotypes and omits some of them. The sample records roughly 38,000 clones, roughly 80% being singletons. The data stem from a study of PD-L1 blockade in urothelial cancer. Study overall: Each patient had 0 to 3 earlier chemotherapy regimens. Blood analysis took place 3 weeks (second dose) and 6 weeks after treatment start. T cells were recovered from blood samples at a median of 141,255.

After removal of 5 bases from V and 8 bases from J, the junction contained 8 bases not matched to a gene. The CDR3 consists of 13 residues. Germline V gene data show CDR1 as GTSNPN and CDR2 as SVGIG (reference sequence). The sequence derives from a man aged 65 to 79 with urothelial cancer. The sample here was PBMCs, taken around atezolizumab (anti-PD-L1) treatment. The rearrangement links TRBV30 to TRBJ1-5; 8 positions agree with TRBD1. As DNA, the CDR3 is TGTGCCTGGGGTGGTCAGGGGGCTGAGCCCCAGCATTTT. Translating it yields CAWGGQGAEPQHF.